This TCR beta chain was identified in a study of PD-L1 blockade in urothelial cancer. Whole-study context: Analyses used blood from 3 weeks (second dose) and 6 weeks after treatment start. Study-level results: Those with durable benefit had larger increases in tumor-associated blood clones at 3 weeks.

V was shortened by 5 bases and J by 2 bases, with 14 bases between the two germline ends. The length of the CDR3 is 15 residues. The germline V gene encodes CDR1 MGHRA and CDR2 YSYEKL. On this clone: Its antigen is unknown.

Time point given: pretreatment peripheral blood. Patients' cancers were locally advanced or metastatic urothelial carcinomas. The number of samples from each patient was between 1 and 8, taken pretreatment and on-treatment. Profiled with immunoSEQ multiplex PCR; TCRdb holds only in-frame clones, not every one. This sample carries about 87,000 clones, more than 70% of them seen once, and the ten largest clones take roughly 0.99%. The V call is TRBV4-1, the J call TRBJ2-3; tentatively, D is TRBD2 (6 bases). This TCR came from a woman older than 75 with urothelial cancer. Here the sequenced sample was PBMCs, taken around atezolizumab (anti-PD-L1) treatment. In DNA form, the CDR3 reads TGCGCCAGCAGCTCGGGGGTAGCGGACACAGATACGCAGTATTTT. Protein sequence: CASSSGVADTDTQYF.